The present entry profiles one T cell receptor beta chain with its context. What it recognizes is unknown. These data originate in a study of cytomegalovirus exposure and HLA in healthy donors. The PCR was carried out with 60 Vbeta primers and 13 Jbeta primers. Measured with immunoSEQ multiplex PCR; TCRdb has only the in-frame clones, and not every one. In the table there are 150,000 to 200,000 clones, 80% to 90% of which are singletons. The CDR3 sequence is 15 residues long. The V and J ends lost 0 bases and 1 base respectively, with 11 bases between them. The germline V gene has CDR1 SGHRS and CDR2 YFSETQ. Study results and limitations: Rare TCR sequences dominated, though some public TCRs recurred in many donors.

The rearrangement uses TRBV5-1 and TRBJ2-7; weak D call: TRBD1 (6 bases). The sequenced sample consisted of PBMCs. This sequence originates from a man younger than 35 in good health and CMV-seropositive. CDR3 in amino acids: CASSLVTGISYEQYF. In nucleotides, the CDR3 is TGCGCCAGCAGCTTGGTTACAGGGATATCCTACGAGCAGTACTTC.